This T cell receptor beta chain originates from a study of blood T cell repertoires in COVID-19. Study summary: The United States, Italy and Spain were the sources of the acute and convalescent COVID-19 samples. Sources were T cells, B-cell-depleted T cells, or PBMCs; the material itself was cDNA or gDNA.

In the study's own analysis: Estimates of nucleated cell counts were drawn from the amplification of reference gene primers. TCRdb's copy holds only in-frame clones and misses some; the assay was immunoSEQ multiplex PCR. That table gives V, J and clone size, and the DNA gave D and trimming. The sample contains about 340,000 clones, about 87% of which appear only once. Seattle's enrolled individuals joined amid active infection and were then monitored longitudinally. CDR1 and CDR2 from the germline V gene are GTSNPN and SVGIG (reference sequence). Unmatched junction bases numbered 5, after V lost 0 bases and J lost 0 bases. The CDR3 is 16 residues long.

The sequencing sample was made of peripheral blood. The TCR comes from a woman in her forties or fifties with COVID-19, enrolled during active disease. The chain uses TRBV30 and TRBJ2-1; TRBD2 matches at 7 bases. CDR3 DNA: TGTGCCTGGAGTGTACCAGCGGGGATCTCCTACAATGAGCAGTTCTTC. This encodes CAWSVPAGISYNEQFF.